A single sample is the source of the 13 T cell receptor beta chains below, sequenced in a study of OX40 agonist ivuxolimab in advanced cancers. The method was immunoSEQ multiplex PCR; TCRdb's version includes in-frame clones alone and lacks a portion of them. Counted here are about 90,000 clones, about 89% occurring once; the ten biggest clones make up around 1.5%. Sequences were derived from CD4+ or CD8+ T cells sorted from blood, sampled in a trial of the OX40 agonist ivuxolimab. All receptors come from an adult with an advanced solid tumor such as melanoma, head and neck, liver or kidney cancer.

The chain combines TRBV7-2 with TRBJ2-7; D is uncertain. Germline CDR1 is SGHTA and CDR2 is FQGNSA. The CDR3 has 12 residues. V shed 5 bases and J shed 3 bases, with 8 bases lying between them. CDR3 bases: TGTGCCAGCAGCCCACCATACTACGAGCAGTACTTC. It translates to CASSPPYYEQYF.

CDR3: CASTHEPLSRQPQHF. The CDR3 DNA is TGTGCCAGCACTCACGAACCCCTAAGCCGCCAGCCCCAGCATTTT. The V gene is TRBV5-5, the J gene TRBJ1-5; unclear D gene. CDR1 is SGHKS and CDR2 is YYEKEE in the germline V gene (reference sequence). V was clipped by 6 bases and J by 7 bases, with 20 bases between them. The CDR3 consists of 15 residues.

The genes are TRBV30 and TRBJ1-3, with TRBD1 identical over 8 bases. The CDR3 runs 17 residues. Germline values: CDR1 GTSNPN, CDR2 SVGIG (reference sequence). The J segment lost 0 bases and the V segment lost 2 bases, leaving 9 bases of the junction unmatched. Written as DNA, the CDR3 is TGTGCCTGGAGTACAGGACAGGGTATGGGCTCTGGAAACACCATATATTTT. This encodes CAWSTGQGMGSGNTIYF. The variable domain in full, with the rest retrieved from reference TRBV30 and TRBJ1-3, is SQTIHQWPATLVQPVGSPLSLECTVEGTSNPNLYWYRQAAGRGLQLLFYSVGIGQISSEVPQNLSASRPQDRQFILSSKKLLLSDSGFYLCAWSTGQGMGSGNTIYFGEGSWLTVV.

V and J are TRBV7-2 and TRBJ1-3; a weak D match, TRBD1 (6 bases). This CDR3 comprises 15 residues. V was trimmed by 8 bases and J by 2 bases, leaving 16 bases between them. Germline V gene sequence: CDR1 SGHTA, CDR2 FQGNSA. CDR3 DNA: TGTGCCAGCGGTTTTGGGGGCGCGACTGGAAACACCATATATTTT. The encoded protein is CASGFGGATGNTIYF.

The V gene is TRBV29-1, the J gene TRBJ2-7, with D unresolved. V lost 6 bases, J lost 2 bases, and 11 bases lay in between. Germline values: CDR1 SQVTM, CDR2 ANQGSEA. This CDR3 is built from 12 residues. As DNA, the CDR3 is TGCAGCGTCCAAGGCCTAGCCTACGAGCAGTACTTC. Translation gives CSVQGLAYEQYF.

This chain uses TRBV6-5 with TRBJ2-1; D possibly matches TRBD1 or TRBD2 (6 bases each). The V gene's germline CDR1 is MNHEY and CDR2 SVGAGI. This CDR3 has 14 amino acids. CDR3 bases: TGTGCTAGACGGGGGCTGATGGTCTACAATGAGCAGTTCTTC. This codes for CARRGLMVYNEQFF.

The chain employs TRBV27 and TRBJ2-1, with 14 bases aligning to TRBD2. Unmatched junction bases numbered 13, after V lost 5 bases and J lost 10 bases. Germline lookup yields CDR1 MNHEY and CDR2 SMNVEV (reference sequence). The CDR3 length is 17 residues. As DNA, the CDR3 is TGTGCCAGCAGTCCTCAACGGACTAGCGGGGGGATCGGGGAGCAGTTCTTC. Translated, it gives CASSPQRTSGGIGEQFF.

To note about this clone: Other nucleotide sequences from this sample produce the same CDR3. CDR3 residues: CASSVAGLRAGELFF. The CDR3 DNA sequence: TGTGCCAGCAGCGTCGCAGGGTTGCGGGCCGGGGAGCTGTTTTTT. The V call is TRBV9, the J call TRBJ2-2; TRBD1 or TRBD2 may be the D gene (5 bases each). V was shortened by 2 bases and J by 6 bases, with 14 bases between the two germline ends. The CDR3 runs to 15 residues. Germline loops: CDR1 SGDLS, CDR2 YYNGEE.

This rearrangement joins TRBV6-1 to TRBJ2-2; 7 nucleotides agree with TRBD2. Looked up from germline, CDR1 is MNHNS and CDR2 is SASEGT. V dropped 8 bases and J dropped 3; count of bases not matched to a gene: 6. The CDR3 consists of 14 residues. The CDR3 sequence is CASCEGRDTGELFF. CDR3 DNA sequence: TGTGCCAGCTGCGAGGGGAGGGACACCGGGGAGCTGTTTTTT.

The chain combines TRBV2 with TRBJ2-7, with 8 bases identical to TRBD2. The trim removed 7 bases at V and 0 bases at J, leaving 8 bases unmatched. CDR3 length equals 15 residues. In germline, CDR1 is SNHLY, CDR2 FYNNEI. The CDR3: CASMDSGASSYEQYF. CDR3 bases: TGTGCCAGCATGGATAGCGGGGCTAGCTCCTACGAGCAGTACTTC.

A single count supports this clone. This chain uses TRBV4-3 with TRBJ1-5, with D possibly being TRBD1 (5 bases). The CDR3 extends over 16 amino acids. The germline V and J ends were trimmed by 0 bases and 1 base, with 10 bases remaining between them. CDR1 is LGHNA and CDR2 is YSLEER in the germline V gene. CDR3 coding DNA: TGCGCCAGCAGCCAAGATTGGGGGATAAGCAATCAGCCCCAGCATTTT. Protein: CASSQDWGISNQPQHF.

The chain couples TRBV14 to TRBJ2-5; a weak D match, TRBD2 (5 bases). Germline V lookup: CDR1 SGHDN, CDR2 FVKESK. The germline V and J ends were trimmed by 4 bases and 5 bases, with 14 bases remaining between them. The CDR3 spans 14 residues. The CDR3 is CASSPLEVVETQYF. The CDR3 DNA reads TGTGCCAGCAGCCCCCTGGAGGTCGTGGAGACCCAGTACTTC.

This clone showed up just once. V and J are TRBV9 and TRBJ2-2; unclear D gene. The CDR3 contains 16 residues. The germline V gene has CDR1 SGDLS and CDR2 YYNGEE. Deletions cut 0 bases from V and 1 base from J, with 10 bases between. The CDR3 sequence: CASSVGVSKNTGELFF. The CDR3 DNA reads TGTGCCAGCAGCGTAGGGGTTTCTAAGAACACCGGGGAGCTGTTTTTT. The full variable domain, in which reference TRBV9 and TRBJ2-2 provide the parts outside the CDR3, is DSGVTQTPKHLITATGQRVTLRCSPRSGDLSVYWYQQSLDQGLQFLIQYYNGEERAKGNILERFSAQQFPDLHSELNLSSLELGDSALYFCASSVGVSKNTGELFFGEGSRLTVL.